This TCR beta chain appears in the sequencing data of a study of cytotoxic CD8 clonotypes in ibrutinib-treated CLL. This clone has at least ten counts. CDR3 size: 12 residues. Trimming took off 10 bases at V and 7 bases at J, with 16 bases between the two ends. The germline V gene encodes CDR1 SNHLY and CDR2 FYNNEI. Libraries were prepared by immunoSEQ multiplex PCR; TCRdb keeps only in-frame clonotypes and omits some of them. Of approximately 170,000 clones detected, approximately 91% appear once; the ten largest clones hold 3%. This receptor was identified in a human donor with chronic lymphocytic leukemia. The chain uses TRBV2 and TRBJ1-2, with D maybe TRBD1 (6 bases). The sample was PBMCs, taken at disease progression, from a patient treated with ibrutinib. The CDR3 protein is CATRQDGSGYTF. For the CDR3, the DNA is TGTGCCACCCGACAGGATGGGAGTGGCTACACCTTC.